The clone carrying this TCR beta chain was detected ten times or more. As yet, its antigen is unknown. For Graves' hyperthyroidism to be stable, ophthalmopathy could not progress within 18 months. Diagnoses rested on clinical symptoms, serum thyroxine and TRAb, thyroid ultrasound and orbital computed tomography. This sample stems from a study of T cells in Graves' hyperthyroidism and ophthalmopathy. Study results and caveats: Most expanded thyroid clonotypes above 0.001 recurred in blood. The model foresaw ophthalmopathy a median around 6.4 months prior to onset.

Amplified TCR beta CDR3 regions came from RNA transcripts. The HTBI primer set drove a first-round RT-PCR of the TCR CDR3. TCRdb passed the multiplex PCR reads through MiXCR, listing each CDR3 protein once. Of a few hundred thousand distinct CDR3 sequences in the sample, roughly 50% were seen once. V was pared by 4 bases and J by 10 bases, with 16 bases of the junction left unmatched. From germline, CDR1 is SGHKS and CDR2 YYEKEE (reference sequence). The CDR3 has 15 residues. The chain is built from TRBV5-5 and TRBJ2-5; 7 bases agree with TRBD2. This receptor was identified in a woman between 18 and 30 years old with Graves' hyperthyroidism. Sequenced: peripheral blood or thyroid tissue (not recorded which). In nucleotides, the CDR3 is TGTGCCAGCAGCACCCCTAGCGCTGGGGGGGGAGGCCAGTACTTC. Translation gives CASSTPSAGGGGQYF.